This TCR beta chain came from a study of T-cell reconstitution after alpha-beta-depleted transplantation in children. Unique molecular identifiers featured in how the TCRbeta library was prepared. TCRdb reanalysed the PCR reads using MiXCR and keeps one entry per CDR3 protein. Among roughly 16,000 distinct CDR3 sequences listed, roughly 12% were seen once. This clonotype was counted only a few times. The CDR3 has 13 residues. The V and J ends lost 11 bases and 5 bases respectively, with 15 bases between them. Germline V gives CDR1 MDHEN, CDR2 SYDVKM. This sequence originates from a boy under two years old who had a stem cell transplant for Wiskott-Aldrich syndrome, so the T cells may come from the graft donor. This rearrangement joins TRBV28 to TRBJ1-4; perhaps TRBD1 as D (6 bases). The specimen comprised PBMCs, mostly from graft donor cells, sampled 180 days after TCRalphabeta/CD19-depleted stem cell transplant. Here the CDR3 DNA reads TGTGCCGCACAGGGTAACTCCAATGAAAAACTGTTTTTT. It translates to CAAQGNSNEKLFF.